The T cell receptor beta chain under discussion was sequenced for a study of blood T cell repertoires in COVID-19 (TCRdb year 2020). With respect to the entire study: The collaborator samples originated in the United States, Italy and Spain and spanned the acute and convalescent phases of COVID-19. A freely available public database, intended as a resource for researchers studying the immune response to SARS-CoV-2, is where the repertoires were released. The material from the prospective study consisted of cDNA or gDNA derived from T cells, B-cell-depleted T cells, or PBMCs. The samples were drawn from two sources: the first 160 participants of the ongoing ImmuneRACE study, and 1,254 subjects contributed by 6 global collaborators. Where HLA class I and class II types were available, the types were taken from metadata supplied by the sample provider, not from assay-based typing. Sample metadata almost always included a de-identified subject ID, COVID-19 status, age in years and sex. Deeply sampled blood TCRbeta repertoires from subjects exposed to, actively infected with, or recovered from COVID-19 were included in the dataset.

A note on this clone: Its binding antigen is unknown. Qualities for individual bases were not recorded, and no much larger clone is one base off.

The immunoSEQ Assay, a bias-controlled multiplex PCR, was used to amplify TCRbeta CDR3 regions from genomic DNA. As for the original processing: The number of nucleated cells in each sample was estimated by amplification of reference gene primers within the assay. To quantify the absolute abundance of each unique TCRbeta CDR3 rearrangement, sequence reads were collapsed and filtered. Productive Simpson clonality was computed per sample as the square root of Simpson's diversity index over productive rearrangements. This immuneACCESS table, as held by TCRdb, lists in-frame sequences with V and J called but not all clones. Of the missing ones, under half trace to an unresolved V gene in checked studies; the others have no known cause. V and J calls and clone size are those listed in that table; D and trimming were worked out from the DNA. This sample holds roughly 200,000 clones; roughly 83% were observed only once. Over 5% of the sample comes from the top ten.

In Seattle, one collaborating source enrolled patients while the infection was active and tracked those patients longitudinally over the course of disease. Collaborating institutions collected whole blood in K2EDTA tubes following their own protocols. For TCRbeta analysis, collaborators shipped samples in one of three forms: frozen whole blood, isolated PBMCs, or DNA extracted from either of those sample types. Here is what the overall study found, with its caveats: The quantity of clinical and demographic metadata differed by source and by participant and was supplied without curation.

Its CDR3 holds 15 amino acids, cysteine through phenylalanine. The kept DNA is CDR3 alone, 45 bases in frame from the first base. Compared with germline, V lacks 3 bases and J lacks 8 bases; bases without a gene match: 10. From a lookup of the germline V gene (reference sequence), CDR1 and CDR2 are GTSNPN and SVGIG. Recombination connected TRBV30 to TRBJ1-6; 7 middle bases align to TRBD1. Input material: peripheral blood. This receptor was identified in a middle-aged woman with COVID-19, enrolled during active disease. The nucleotide sequence reads as follows: TGTGCCTGGAGCCTCCGGGACAGAGCCTATTCACCCCTCCACTTT. This sequence encodes CAWSLRDRAYSPLHF.